One T cell receptor (beta chain) is described in this entry. What it binds is not known. The data derive from a study of T cells in localized non-small cell lung cancer. General study points: Tumor samples were not multi-region, leaving intratumor heterogeneity unexcluded. Across samples, adjacent lung featured a median around 60 of the top 100 tumor clones. Uninvolved adjacent lung had more T cell clonality than any other tissue, topping tumor.

TCRdb's copy holds only in-frame clones and misses some; the assay was immunoSEQ multiplex PCR. The sample has around 28,000 clones, around nine tenths seen once. Trimming cost V 5 bases and J 0 bases; bases outside gene matches: 10. The CDR3 runs 17 residues. In germline, CDR1 is SGHTA, CDR2 FQGNSA. This specimen was peripheral blood, taken before any cancer treatment. This clonotype originated in a female donor aged 60 or older with stage I lung adenocarcinoma. The genes are TRBV7-2 and TRBJ2-3, with 8 nucleotides matching TRBD2. The CDR3 loop is CASSLSGGLVSTDTQYF. The CDR3 nucleotides read TGTGCCAGCAGCCTTTCGGGGGGGCTCGTTAGCACAGATACGCAGTATTTT.